This T cell receptor (beta chain) was observed in a study of blood T cells in healthy people across ages (dated by TCRdb to between 2014 and 2017). In the study overall: In model experiments, template switching captured roughly one uniquely barcoded TCR beta cDNA molecule for every two T cells. Age-related changes in TCR beta repertoire diversity were measured in the study by deep sequencing normalized with unique cDNA molecular identifiers. Using the same blood draw, the study looked at two additional independent replicas of 1 million unique cDNA reads for two donors, one aged 18 to 29 and the other aged 80 or older. To avoid experimental bias, donors of different ages were randomly spread across the sequencing lanes. Four age groups were formed from the donors: young (average roughly 16 years), middle-aged (more than 35), aged (around 62) and long-lived (roughly 81).

Overall results and qualifications from the work: The percentage of naive T cells measured by flow cytometry correlated strongly with observed TCR beta diversity. The long-lived group showed more naive CD4+ T cells, fewer expanded clones and increased TCR diversity than the aged group, suggesting age selection. Observed TCR beta diversity per million T cells fell roughly linearly with age, and a significant reduction was already apparent by age around 36. Estimates of total diversity based on one million sequenced T cells were considered lower bounds and underestimates. Because profiling used bulk unsorted PBMCs, naive and antigen-experienced compartments could not be compared conclusively. Donor CMV infection status was unknown, potentially confounding age-related changes in expanded clonotypes.

The roughly 37 donors, aged about 6 to 100 years, were systemically healthy Caucasian individuals from Russia. Approximately 9.3 milliliters of peripheral blood were collected from each donor into EDTA-treated Vacutainer tubes. Ficoll-Paque density-gradient centrifugation was used to isolate PBMCs, with at least 6 million per sample. Total RNA was extracted from PBMCs with Trizol reagent, with at least 6 micrograms obtained per sample. For every donor, an aliquot of PBMCs went through flow cytometry to measure the percentages of naive CD45RAhigh/CD27high T cells. Library prep was done by 5' RACE. Sequencing instrument: Illumina HiSeq 2500. The second PCR ran for roughly 7 to 12 cycles and used a J-beta primer mix along with a sample-barcoded 5' primer. Each TCR beta cDNA molecule received a unique molecular identifier from a template-switch 5' adaptor carrying 12 random nucleotides. Each sample yielded at least 3 million CDR3-containing paired-end reads. The Mint cDNA synthesis kit, primed by a TRBC-specific oligonucleotide, was used to synthesize first-strand cDNA from all RNA. Following uracil-DNA glycosylase treatment, a first 18-cycle PCR with universal primers M1SS and BC2_uni_R was performed on all cDNA. As for the authors' bioinformatics: Each sample was normalized by randomly selecting 1 million high-quality reads, each carrying a distinct molecular identifier. Instead of being binned into consensus sequences, reads with shared molecular identifiers were discarded. MiTCR, with a Q25 quality threshold and the strictest error-elimination algorithm, was used for CDR3 identification, clonotype clustering and error correction. A nonparametric unseen species model with Euler transformation was used to estimate lower-bound total TCR beta diversity. TCRdb trimmed the raw reads at Q25, called clones with MiXCR and kept productive beta chains. One record per CDR3 amino acid sequence lists the most common genes and DNA. The V and J calls and clone size come from TCRdb's table, not from the authors' own analysis. Recorded for this sample are 1.2 million to 1.5 million distinct CDR3 sequences; 35% to 45% of them occurred a single time. Jointly, the top ten make up 7.9% of the sample.

Turning to this clonotype: This clone's antigen is unknown. No base quality information exists; no much larger clone differs at one position.

Counted from cysteine to phenylalanine, this CDR3 has 16 amino acids. The entry retains the CDR3 DNA only, 48 bases that are in frame from base 1. Based on the germline V gene, the CDR1 and CDR2 sequences are SGHDT and YYEEEE. Trimming takes 4 bases off V and 7 bases off J; junction bases not matched to a gene: 6. The sequencing input was blood. The sequence was collected from a woman aged 18-35 years in good health. This receptor chain uses TRBV5-6 and TRBJ2-2, with 14 central nucleotides matching TRBD2. For the CDR3, the sequence is CASSMGLAGEVGELFF. The DNA sequence is given as TGTGCCAGCAGCATGGGACTAGCGGGAGAGGTCGGGGAGCTGTTTTTT.